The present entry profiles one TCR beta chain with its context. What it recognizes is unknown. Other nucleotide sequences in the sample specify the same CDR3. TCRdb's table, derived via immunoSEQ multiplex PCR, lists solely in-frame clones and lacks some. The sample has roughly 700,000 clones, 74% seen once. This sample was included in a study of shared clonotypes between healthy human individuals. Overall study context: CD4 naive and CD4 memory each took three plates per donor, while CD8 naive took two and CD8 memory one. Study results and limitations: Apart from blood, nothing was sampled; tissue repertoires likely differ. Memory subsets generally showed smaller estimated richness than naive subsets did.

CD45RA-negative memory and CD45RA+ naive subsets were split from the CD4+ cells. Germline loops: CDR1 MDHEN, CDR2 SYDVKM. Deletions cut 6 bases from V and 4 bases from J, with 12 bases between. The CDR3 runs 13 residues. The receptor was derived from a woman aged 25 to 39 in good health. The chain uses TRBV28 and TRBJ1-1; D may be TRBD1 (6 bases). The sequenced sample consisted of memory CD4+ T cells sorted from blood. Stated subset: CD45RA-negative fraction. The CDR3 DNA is TGTGCCAGCAGGGGGGGAGGGGGCACTGAAGCTTTCTTT. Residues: CASRGGGGTEAFF.